This T cell receptor beta chain was sequenced for a study of blood T cell repertoires in COVID-19. Study overall: Acute-phase and convalescent COVID-19 samples originated in the United States, Italy and Spain. PBMCs, B-cell-depleted T cells, or T cells provided the cDNA or gDNA that made up the material.

Authors' data handling: Quantification of nucleated cells was approximated via reference gene primer amplification. Profiling relied on immunoSEQ multiplex PCR, and the TCRdb table lists in-frame clones only, not all of them. The V and J calls and clone size were taken over from that table, and D and trimming were inferred from the DNA. The sample holds approximately 68,000 clones, more than 65% seen once. The sequencing sample was made of peripheral blood. The receptor was derived from a woman between 45 and 65 years old with acute or convalescent COVID-19.

This CDR3 is CSAGHGVNEKLFF. Here the CDR3 DNA reads TGCAGCGCCGGACACGGAGTTAATGAAAAACTGTTTTTT. V gene TRBV29-1 combines with J gene TRBJ1-4; D may be TRBD1 (5 bases). CDR3 size: 13 residues. The germline V gene has CDR1 SQVTM and CDR2 ANQGSEA. The ends were cut back, 7 bases at V and 4 bases at J, with 13 bases in the middle.